The rows below give T cell receptor beta chains drawn from one sample of a study of blood T cell repertoires in COVID-19. Libraries were prepared by immunoSEQ multiplex PCR; TCRdb keeps only in-frame clonotypes and omits some of them. Of about 200,000 clones listed, about 93% are singletons. Sequenced sample: peripheral blood. All receptors come from a man aged 50-59 years with acute or convalescent COVID-19. Both conserved end residues are part of each CDR3. D genes are given only for firm matches. Only some rows state a clone size, as once, few, many or a class for expanded clones.

clone_size: .; j_call: TRBJ2-7; v_call: TRBV4-1; d_call: TRBD2; cdr3_nt: TGCGCCAGCAGCCTTAAGCCCGCGACTAGCGATTTGGGGGAGCAGTACTTC; cdr3_aa: CASSLKPATSDLGEQYF
clone_size: .; j_call: TRBJ1-2; v_call: TRBV11-2; d_call: TRBD1; cdr3_nt: TGTGCCAGCAGCCCAGGGGGGAATGGCTACACCTTC; cdr3_aa: CASSPGGNGYTF
clone_size: .; j_call: TRBJ2-7; v_call: TRBV24-1; d_call: .; cdr3_nt: TGTGCCACCAGTGATCTGCAGGAGCAGTACTTC; cdr3_aa: CATSDLQEQYF
clone_size: .; j_call: TRBJ2-1; v_call: TRBV30; d_call: TRBD1; cdr3_nt: TGTGCCCGGGACAGGGGGCAGGGTAATCTGGGGTACAATGAGCAGTTCTTC; cdr3_aa: CARDRGQGNLGYNEQFF
clone_size: .; j_call: TRBJ2-3; v_call: TRBV27; d_call: TRBD2; cdr3_nt: TGTGCCAGCAGTTTGTCTAGCGGGAGGATGACAGATACGCAGTATTTT; cdr3_aa: CASSLSSGRMTDTQYF
clone_size: few; j_call: TRBJ2-5; v_call: TRBV4-1; d_call: .; cdr3_nt: TGCGCCAGCAGCCAAGGTTCGTTAGCGAACCAAGAGACCCAGTACTTC; cdr3_aa: CASSQGSLANQETQYF
clone_size: once; j_call: TRBJ2-1; v_call: TRBV6-2/TRBV6-3; d_call: TRBD2; cdr3_nt: TGTGCCAGCAGCCCGAGACTAGCGGGAGGCTACAATGAGCAGTTCTTC; cdr3_aa: CASSPRLAGGYNEQFF
clone_size: .; j_call: TRBJ1-5; v_call: TRBV18; d_call: .; cdr3_nt: TGTGCCAGCTCACCACAGCACTCAAATCAGCCCCAGCATTTT; cdr3_aa: CASSPQHSNQPQHF
clone_size: .; j_call: TRBJ2-7; v_call: TRBV2; d_call: TRBD1; cdr3_nt: TGTGCCAGCGCCGGGACAGGGGGCTACGAGCAGTACTTC; cdr3_aa: CASAGTGGYEQYF
clone_size: once; j_call: TRBJ2-3; v_call: TRBV25-1; d_call: .; cdr3_nt: TGTGCCAGCATCTCAGATACGCAGTATTTT; cdr3_aa: CASISDTQYF
clone_size: .; j_call: TRBJ2-6; v_call: TRBV9; d_call: .; cdr3_nt: TGTGCCAGCAGCGCGACTCTAATGGTCTCTGGGGCCAACGTCCTGACTTTC; cdr3_aa: CASSATLMVSGANVLTF
clone_size: .; j_call: TRBJ2-2; v_call: TRBV6-4; d_call: .; cdr3_nt: TGTGCCAGCAGTGTAGTACAGGATACCGGGGAGCTGTTTTTT; cdr3_aa: CASSVVQDTGELFF
clone_size: .; j_call: TRBJ1-1; v_call: TRBV28; d_call: .; cdr3_nt: TGTGCCAGCAGTGTACGTCTCAGACAGGCAATTTTT; cdr3_aa: CASSVRLRQAIF
clone_size: few; j_call: TRBJ1-6; v_call: TRBV27; d_call: .; cdr3_nt: TGTGCCACAACCCCCCGGTCACAGCCCAATTCACCCCTCCACTTT; cdr3_aa: CATTPRSQPNSPLHF
clone_size: .; j_call: TRBJ1-1; v_call: TRBV6-5; d_call: .; cdr3_nt: TGTGCCAGCAGTTACTCGAGGGCCACTGAAGCTTTCTTT; cdr3_aa: CASSYSRATEAFF
clone_size: .; j_call: TRBJ1-1; v_call: TRBV15; d_call: .; cdr3_nt: TGTGCCACCAGCAGAGGGGAGGGCGAAGCTTTCTTT; cdr3_aa: CATSRGEGEAFF
clone_size: .; j_call: TRBJ1-4; v_call: TRBV2; d_call: .; cdr3_nt: TGTGCCAGCAGTCGGGATTTACAGGGTGCAACTAATGAAAAACTGTTTTTT; cdr3_aa: CASSRDLQGATNEKLFF
clone_size: .; j_call: TRBJ2-1; v_call: TRBV5-4; d_call: TRBD2; cdr3_nt: TGTGCCAGCAGCGATGCCGGGACTAGCGGGGTCGATGAGCAGTTCTTC; cdr3_aa: CASSDAGTSGVDEQFF
clone_size: .; j_call: TRBJ1-6; v_call: TRBV7-2; d_call: .; cdr3_nt: TGTGCCAGCAGCTTAGATCCAGGGCGCAATTCACCCCTCCACTTT; cdr3_aa: CASSLDPGRNSPLHF
clone_size: .; j_call: TRBJ2-1; v_call: TRBV20-1; d_call: .; cdr3_nt: TGCAGTGCTAGAAAAGACAGAGAGCAGTTCTTC; cdr3_aa: CSARKDREQFF
clone_size: .; j_call: TRBJ1-5; v_call: TRBV19; d_call: TRBD1; cdr3_nt: TGTGCCAGTAGTCGAATACAGGGGGCGGAATATAGCAATCAGCCCCAGCATTTT; cdr3_aa: CASSRIQGAEYSNQPQHF
clone_size: .; j_call: TRBJ2-7; v_call: TRBV7-6; d_call: .; cdr3_nt: TGTGCCAGCAGCTACCGCCGGGGCGGGGGCGGCTACGAGCAGTACTTC; cdr3_aa: CASSYRRGGGGYEQYF
clone_size: .; j_call: TRBJ2-7; v_call: TRBV27; d_call: TRBD1; cdr3_nt: TGTGCCAGCAGACTAGTGGGGGACAGGGGCCACTACTCCTACGAGCAGTACTTC; cdr3_aa: CASRLVGDRGHYSYEQYF
clone_size: .; j_call: TRBJ2-3; v_call: TRBV4-2; d_call: TRBD2; cdr3_nt: TGTGCCAGCAGCCAAGAAACTAGCGGGAGTTGGTATACGCAGTATTTT; cdr3_aa: CASSQETSGSWYTQYF
clone_size: .; j_call: TRBJ1-1; v_call: TRBV6-5; d_call: .; cdr3_nt: TGTGCCAGCAGTTACTCGTATAGACTTGAGGGAGCTTTCTTT; cdr3_aa: CASSYSYRLEGAFF